The 32 T cell receptor beta chains reported below all come from one sample, sequenced in a study of blood T cell repertoires in COVID-19. Data came from immunoSEQ multiplex PCR; TCRdb stores just in-frame clones and leaves some out. Among under 300,000 clones listed, more than 70% were seen once. Sequenced input: PBMCs or T cells enriched from blood (not recorded which). The receptors come from a woman between 55 and 75 years old in a cohort exposed to, infected with or recovered from COVID-19 (not recorded which).

This chain links TRBV28 with TRBJ1-6, with a weak D call TRBD1 (5 bases). Germline CDR1 reads MDHEN; CDR2 reads SYDVKM. Between the trimmed V and J ends, which lost 6 bases and 7 bases, there was a span of 10 bases. The CDR3 sequence is 13 residues long. For the CDR3, the DNA is TGTGCCAGCAGAAAACAGGAAAATTCACCCCTCCACTTT. It specifies CASRKQENSPLHF. Combining the CDR3 with reference TRBV28 and TRBJ1-6 gives the whole variable domain DVKVTQSSRYLVKRTGEKVFLECVQDMDHENMFWYRQDPGLGLRLIYFSYDVKMKEKGDIPEGYSVSREKKERFSLILESASTNQTSMYLCASRKQENSPLHFGNGTRLTVT.

The DNA for the CDR3 is TGTGCCACCAGCAGAGGGGCGTTGACTGAAGCTTTCTTT. This encodes CATSRGALTEAFF. The gene calls are TRBV15 and TRBJ1-1; no clear D gene. The germline gives CDR1 LNHNV, CDR2 YYDKDF (reference sequence). The V and J ends lost 1 base and 5 bases respectively, with 8 bases between them. The CDR3 is 13 amino acids.

CDR3 protein: CASSQDLSGSLYEQYF. The CDR3 nucleotides are TGTGCCAGCAGCCAAGATCTGAGCGGGAGCTTATACGAGCAGTACTTC. The V gene is TRBV4-2, the J gene TRBJ2-7; 8 bases align to TRBD2. There are 16 residues in the CDR3. Germline V gives CDR1 LGHNA, CDR2 YNFKEQ. V was pared by 0 bases and J by 4 bases, with 8 bases of the junction left unmatched.

The chain recombines TRBV18 with TRBJ2-5; D call uncertain. V was cut by 4 bases and J by 1 base, with 7 bases left in between. The CDR3 is 13 amino acids. CDR1 is KGHSH and CDR2 is LQKENI in the germline V gene. The CDR3 loop is CASSLAIQETQYF. In DNA, the CDR3 is TGTGCCAGCTCACTGGCCATCCAAGAGACCCAGTACTTC. The complete variable domain, with remaining parts taken from reference TRBV18 and TRBJ2-5, reads NAGVMQNPRHLVRRRGQEARLRCSPMKGHSHVYWYRQLPEEGLKFMVYLQKENIIDESGMPKERFSAEFPKEGPSILRIQQVVRGDSAAYFCASSLAIQETQYFGPGTRLLVL.

This chain connects TRBV7-6 to TRBJ2-7, with 8 bases identical to TRBD2. The CDR3 sequence is 16 residues long. Per the germline V gene, CDR1 is SGHVS and CDR2 is FNYEAQ. The trim removed 0 bases at V and 6 bases at J, leaving 10 bases unmatched. The CDR3 coding sequence is TGTGCCAGCAGCTTAGCCTCCGGGACTAGGGTGACCGAGCAGTACTTC. It translates to CASSLASGTRVTEQYF.

The chain employs TRBV10-2 and TRBJ2-3; 8 nucleotides line up with TRBD2. Trimming at V came to 7 bases and at J to 0 bases, leaving 6 bases not matched to a gene. The length of the CDR3 is 15 residues. The germline V gene has CDR1 WSHSY and CDR2 SAAADI. The CDR3 region is CASKILAASTDTQYF. The CDR3 DNA sequence: TGCGCCAGCAAGATACTAGCGGCTAGCACAGATACGCAGTATTTT.

The CDR3: CASSPTSGQQLGNTIYF. CDR3 nucleotide sequence: TGTGCCAGCTCACCGACGTCCGGACAGCAACTCGGAAACACCATATATTTT. V is TRBV18 and J is TRBJ1-3; a possible D gene is TRBD1 (6 bases). The V gene lost 3 bases and the J gene lost 4 bases, with 19 bases spanning the gap. Germline loops: CDR1 KGHSH, CDR2 LQKENI. This CDR3 comprises 17 residues.

The table lists this clone with a count of one. This chain joins TRBV29-1 and TRBJ2-7, with a possible D match to TRBD2 (7 bases). The V and J ends lost 4 bases and 4 bases respectively, with 11 bases between them. This CDR3 is built from 12 residues. Per germline, CDR1 SQVTM and CDR2 ANQGSEA. In DNA form, the CDR3 reads TGCAGCGTTGGAAGGGGGGGATACGAGCAGTACTTC. Its translation is CSVGRGGYEQYF.

The table lists this clone with a count of one. The chain combines TRBV4-1 with TRBJ2-1; 9 bases are shared with TRBD2. The CDR3 has 17 amino acids. After removal of 2 bases from V and 0 bases from J, the junction contained 5 bases not matched to a gene. Per the germline V gene, CDR1 is MGHRA and CDR2 is YSYEKL. The CDR3 DNA reads TGCGCCAGCAGCCAACTAATAGCGGGAGTCTCCTACAATGAGCAGTTCTTC. Protein: CASSQLIAGVSYNEQFF.

J is TRBJ2-7 and V is TRBV12-3 or TRBV12-4; D unresolved. The CDR3 spans 12 residues. Trimming cost V 6 bases and J 0 bases, with 6 bases left between them. The CDR3 DNA reads TGTGCCAGCAGACAAGACTCCTACGAGCAGTACTTC. Translated: CASRQDSYEQYF.

The chain uses TRBV28 and TRBJ2-1; TRBD2 aligns across 12 bases. J lost 13 bases, V lost 8 bases, and 12 bases had no gene match. This CDR3 has 14 residues. The germline gives CDR1 MDHEN, CDR2 SYDVKM. CDR3 sequence reads: CASAFLAGGVIQFF. The CDR3 coding sequence is TGTGCCAGCGCCTTCCTAGCGGGAGGGGTTATTCAGTTCTTC.

The rearrangement joins TRBV4-1 to TRBJ1-2; 7 bases fit TRBD1. The germline V gene has CDR1 MGHRA and CDR2 YSYEKL. The ends lost 1 base at V and 4 bases at J; junction bases unmatched: 6. CDR3 length: 15 amino acids. The CDR3 reads CASSQVGRGLYGYTF. In DNA, the CDR3 is TGCGCCAGCAGCCAAGTCGGAAGGGGGCTCTATGGCTACACCTTC.

CDR3 region: CASSLQGIGTGELFF. The CDR3 nucleotides are TGTGCCAGCAGTTTACAGGGGATTGGCACCGGGGAGCTGTTTTTT. J is TRBJ2-2 and V is TRBV27, with D maybe TRBD1 (6 bases). The CDR3 spans 15 residues. CDR1 is MNHEY and CDR2 is SMNVEV in the germline V gene (reference sequence). Trimming pared 2 bases from V and 4 bases from J, leaving 11 bases between.

As to this clone: The junction departs from germline at one end; a sequencing error may be responsible. This chain joins TRBV7-7 and TRBJ2-2, with a tentative D call TRBD2 (6 bases). The germline V gene encodes CDR1 SSHAT and CDR2 FNYEAQ (reference sequence). The CDR3 has 16 residues. CDR3: CASSSATRTNTGELFF. The DNA for the CDR3 is TGTGCTAGCAGCTCCGCGACTAGGACTAACACCGGGGAGCTGTTTTTT. Combining the CDR3 with reference TRBV7-7 and TRBJ2-2 gives the whole variable domain GAGVSQSPRYKVTKRGQDVTLRCDPISSHATLYWYQQALGQGPEFLTYFNYEAQPDKSGLPSDRFSAERPEGSISTLTIQRTEQRDSAMYRCASSSATRTNTGELFFGEGSRLTVL.

The chain couples TRBV30 to TRBJ1-6; TRBD1 agrees at 10 bases. Germline V lookup: CDR1 GTSNPN, CDR2 SVGIG (reference sequence). V lost 3 bases to trimming and J lost 9 bases; unmatched junction nucleotides: 8. CDR3 size: 15 residues. The CDR3 sequence: CAWRSDRGFSSPLHF. CDR3 nucleotides: TGTGCCTGGAGATCGGACAGGGGGTTTAGTTCACCCCTCCACTTT.

This clone was observed once. DNA for the CDR3: TGTGCCTGGAGTGTACCGGCAGCCACGGGACTAGAGAAGACCTACGAGCAGTACTTC. Protein product: CAWSVPAATGLEKTYEQYF. V gene TRBV30 combines with J gene TRBJ2-7; 8 positions match TRBD2. CDR1 and CDR2 (germline): GTSNPN, SVGIG (reference sequence). This CDR3 has 19 residues. Germline trimming cut 0 bases from V and 2 bases from J; bases unmatched to any gene: 18.

The chain is built from TRBV15 and TRBJ2-1, with 14 bases aligning to TRBD2. V was clipped by 3 bases and J by 15 bases; unmatched bases: 7. The CDR3 runs 14 residues. The germline V gene encodes CDR1 LNHNV and CDR2 YYDKDF (reference sequence). For the CDR3, the DNA is TGTGCCACCAGCAGGGACCGGACTAGCGGGAGGCCGTTCTTC. Encoded protein: CATSRDRTSGRPFF.

The gene calls are TRBV5-6 and TRBJ1-1, with TRBD1 matching 7 bases. The CDR3 extends over 18 amino acids. Germline CDR1 is SGHDT and CDR2 is YYEEEE. Trimming removed 0 bases from V and 3 bases from J; junction bases left unmatched: 14. The CDR3 coding sequence is TGTGCCAGCAGCTTGGAGGGGGCAGGTCTGGGGTGGGACACTGAAGCTTTCTTT. Protein product: CASSLEGAGLGWDTEAFF. The full variable domain, completed using reference TRBV5-6 and TRBJ1-1, is DAGVTQSPTHLIKTRGQQVTLRCSPKSGHDTVSWYQQALGQGPQFIFQYYEEEERQRGNFPDRFSGHQFPNYSSELNVNALLLGDSALYLCASSLEGAGLGWDTEAFFGQGTRLTVV.

The genes are TRBV9 and TRBJ2-1, with D possibly being TRBD2 (5 bases). Per germline, CDR1 SGDLS and CDR2 YYNGEE. The CDR3 loop spans 13 amino acids. Trimming shortened V by 6 bases and J by 7 bases, and 14 bases separated the two germline ends. CDR3 in amino acids: CASNRGLGNEQFF. The CDR3 DNA sequence: TGTGCCAGCAATCGAGGGCTTGGGAATGAGCAGTTCTTC.

The chain combines TRBV28 with TRBJ1-1, with 7 nucleotides matching TRBD1. Germline-derived CDR1 and CDR2 are MDHEN and SYDVKM. V was pared by 5 bases and J by 11 bases, with 8 bases of the junction left unmatched. The CDR3 is 12 residues long. The CDR3 DNA is TGTGCCAGCAGTATCTCGACAGGGTGGGCTTTCTTT. This translates into CASSISTGWAFF. Using reference TRBV28 and TRBJ1-1 for the parts outside the CDR3, the full variable domain is DVKVTQSSRYLVKRTGEKVFLECVQDMDHENMFWYRQDPGLGLRLIYFSYDVKMKEKGDIPEGYSVSREKKERFSLILESASTNQTSMYLCASSISTGWAFFGQGTRLTVV.

The CDR3 DNA follows: TGTGCCATCGGTACCTGGCAGGGCAAAAGAGGCAATCAGCCCCAGCATTTT. It specifies CAIGTWQGKRGNQPQHF. The chain couples TRBV10-3 to TRBJ1-5, with TRBD1 as a possible D gene (5 bases). Between the trimmed V and J ends, which lost 8 bases and 2 bases, there was a span of 22 bases. The V gene's germline CDR1 is ENHRY and CDR2 SYGVKD. The CDR3 is 17 residues long.

The gene calls are TRBV7-9 and TRBJ1-2, with 7 bases aligning to TRBD1. Germline lookup yields CDR1 SEHNR and CDR2 FQNEAQ (reference sequence). The CDR3 is 15 residues long. The ends lost 4 bases at V and 4 bases at J; junction bases unmatched: 9. CDR3 amino acids: CASSSTPDRFYGYTF. In DNA, the CDR3 is TGTGCCAGCAGCTCAACCCCGGACAGGTTCTATGGCTACACCTTC.

V and J are TRBV6-5 and TRBJ2-1, with a tentative D call TRBD2 (6 bases). V was clipped by 1 base and J by 8 bases, with 12 bases between them. Germline V gives CDR1 MNHEY, CDR2 SVGAGI. This CDR3 spans 14 amino acids. The CDR3 DNA follows: TGTGCCAGCAGTTACTACGGGGGAGACGATGAGCAGTTCTTC. This encodes CASSYYGGDDEQFF.

DNA for the CDR3: TGTGCCAGCAGCGTAGCGGGAGGGAGCACTAGCACAGATACGCAGTATTTT. It codes for CASSVAGGSTSTDTQYF. V and J are TRBV9 and TRBJ2-3; the match to TRBD2 covers 8 bases. The germline CDR1 and CDR2 sequences are SGDLS and YYNGEE. The junction had 6 bases not matched to a gene; V was cut back by 0 bases and J by 0 bases. CDR3 size: 17 residues.

This rearrangement joins TRBV3-1 (or the pseudogene TRBV3-2) to TRBJ1-4; 7 nucleotides align to TRBD1. The germline gives CDR1 LGHDT, CDR2 YNNKEL (reference sequence). J gave up 0 bases and V 1 base, and 5 bases lay outside the gene matches. The CDR3 length is 17 residues. The CDR3, as DNA: TGTGCCAGCAGCCAAGGTACAGGGGCCGCAACTAATGAAAAACTGTTTTTT. It encodes CASSQGTGAATNEKLFF.

The rearrangement uses TRBV28 and TRBJ1-2; 7 bases align to TRBD1. Germline-derived CDR1 and CDR2 are MDHEN and SYDVKM. V shed 5 bases, J shed 7 bases, and the junction held 4 bases outside the gene matches. The CDR3 runs 12 residues. The chain's CDR3 is CASSLNRGGYTF. DNA of the CDR3: TGTGCCAGCAGTCTAAACAGGGGTGGCTACACCTTC.

V gene TRBV28 combines with J gene TRBJ1-1; D possibly corresponds to TRBD1 (5 bases). In germline, CDR1 is MDHEN, CDR2 SYDVKM. The CDR3 loop spans 13 amino acids. The germline V and J ends were trimmed by 3 bases and 10 bases, with 15 bases remaining between them. The CDR3 region has the DNA TGTGCCAGCAGTTTGGTTATCCGACAGCGAGCTTTCTTT. Amino acid sequence: CASSLVIRQRAFF.

V gene TRBV7-2 combines with J gene TRBJ1-6; tentative D call: TRBD1 (6 bases). CDR1 and CDR2 (germline): SGHTA, FQGNSA. The V end was cut by 6 bases, the J end by 5 bases, with 17 bases between. The CDR3 contains 16 residues. For the CDR3, the DNA is TGTGCCAGCAGGGTGGACAGACTTAACAATAATTCACCCCTCCACTTT. Translated, it gives CASRVDRLNNNSPLHF.

This clone has more than one count but fewer than ten. The chain recombines TRBV7-2 with TRBJ1-6; no clear D. CDR1 and CDR2 (germline): SGHTA, FQGNSA. Trimming took 3 bases from V and 8 from J, leaving 11 bases between them. The length of the CDR3 is 14 residues. CDR3 sequence (DNA): TGTGCCAGCAGCTTGAAGGTTGGAGATTCACCCCTCCACTTT. It is translated as CASSLKVGDSPLHF.

This rearrangement joins TRBV7-9 to TRBJ1-1, with 9 bases identical to TRBD1. The germline V gene has CDR1 SEHNR and CDR2 FQNEAQ (reference sequence). This CDR3 spans 14 amino acids. V lost 7 bases and J lost 2; bases outside the gene matches: 5. The DNA for the CDR3 is TGTGCCAGCACCATGGGACAGGGAAACACTGAAGCTTTCTTT. This gives the protein CASTMGQGNTEAFF.

The V gene is TRBV10-1, the J gene TRBJ1-5; 12 positions agree with TRBD1. Looked up from germline, CDR1 is WNHNN and CDR2 is SYGVQD (reference sequence). V lost 6 bases to trimming and J lost 5 bases; unmatched junction nucleotides: 5. The CDR3 totals 15 residues. The CDR3 here is CASSSGTGGDQPQHF. The CDR3 DNA sequence: TGCGCCAGCAGCTCCGGGACAGGGGGCGATCAGCCCCAGCATTTT.

This chain joins TRBV28 and TRBJ2-2, with TRBD2 matching 11 bases. The CDR3 consists of 16 residues. V was clipped by 3 bases and J by 5 bases; unmatched bases: 5. Germline V gene lookup returns CDR1 MDHEN and CDR2 SYDVKM. The CDR3: CASSFRTSGFTGELFF. CDR3 coding DNA: TGTGCCAGCAGTTTTCGGACTAGCGGGTTTACCGGGGAGCTGTTTTTT.